A single T cell receptor (beta chain) is shown here with its context. The source of the sample is a study of CD8+ T cells in alopecia areata. Study-level background: Treated patients were dosed with oral tofacitinib, taking 5 to 10 mg twice daily. Tofacitinib ran for 6 to 18 months before 6 months off drug.

TCR sequencing used cDNA made by reverse transcription of extracted RNA. The data were produced by immunoSEQ multiplex PCR, yet TCRdb's version contains in-frame clones alone and is incomplete. Counted here are about 180,000 clones, around 63% occurring once; the ten biggest clones make up about 1.7%. This CDR3 region has 14 residues. V was cut by 0 bases and J by 3 bases, with 12 bases left in between. CDR1 is SQVTM, CDR2 ANQGSEA, per germline. The sample in question was CD4+ T cells sorted from blood, obtained at week 0. This receptor was identified in a human donor with alopecia areata. The rearrangement links TRBV29-1 to TRBJ2-7, with no clear D. The CDR3 loop reads CSVEDPTGSYEQYF. The CDR3 DNA is TGCAGCGTTGAAGATCCCACTGGAAGCTACGAGCAGTACTTC.